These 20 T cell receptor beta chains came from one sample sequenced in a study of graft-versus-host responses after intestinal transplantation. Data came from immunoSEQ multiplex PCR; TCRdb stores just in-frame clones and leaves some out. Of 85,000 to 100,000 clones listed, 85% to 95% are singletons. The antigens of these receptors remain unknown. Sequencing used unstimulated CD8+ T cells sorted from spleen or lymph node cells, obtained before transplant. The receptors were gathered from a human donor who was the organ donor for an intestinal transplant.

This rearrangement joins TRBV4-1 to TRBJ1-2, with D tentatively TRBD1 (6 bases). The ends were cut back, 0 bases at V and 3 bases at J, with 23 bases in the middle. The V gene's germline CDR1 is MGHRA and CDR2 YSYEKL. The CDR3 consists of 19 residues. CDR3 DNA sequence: TGCGCCAGCAGCCAAGAAGAATGGGGGGGCGAAGGCCCTCACTATGGCTACACCTTC. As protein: CASSQEEWGGEGPHYGYTF.

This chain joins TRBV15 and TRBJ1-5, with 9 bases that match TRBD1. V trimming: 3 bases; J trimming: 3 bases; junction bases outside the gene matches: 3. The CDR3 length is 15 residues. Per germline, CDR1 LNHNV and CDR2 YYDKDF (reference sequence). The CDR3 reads CATSRGQGYNQPQHF. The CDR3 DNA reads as TGTGCCACCAGCAGGGGACAGGGATACAATCAGCCCCAGCATTTT.

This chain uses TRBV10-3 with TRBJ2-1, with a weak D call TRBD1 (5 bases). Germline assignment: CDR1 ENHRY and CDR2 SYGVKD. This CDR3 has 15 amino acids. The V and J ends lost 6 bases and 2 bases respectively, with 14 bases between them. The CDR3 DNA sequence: TGTGCCATCAGGGACACTGATCACACCTACAATGAGCAGTTCTTC. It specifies CAIRDTDHTYNEQFF.

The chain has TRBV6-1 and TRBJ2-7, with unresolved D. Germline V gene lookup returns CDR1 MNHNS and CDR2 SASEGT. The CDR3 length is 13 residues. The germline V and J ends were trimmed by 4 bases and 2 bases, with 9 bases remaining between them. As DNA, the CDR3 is TGTGCCAGCAGTGGAGACACGGCCTACGAGCAGTACTTC. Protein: CASSGDTAYEQYF.

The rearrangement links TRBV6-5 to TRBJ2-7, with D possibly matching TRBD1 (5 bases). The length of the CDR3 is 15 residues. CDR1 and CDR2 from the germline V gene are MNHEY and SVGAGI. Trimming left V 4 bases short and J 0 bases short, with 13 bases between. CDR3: CASSFQDTRSYEQYF. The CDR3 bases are TGTGCCAGCAGTTTCCAGGACACCCGCTCCTACGAGCAGTACTTC.

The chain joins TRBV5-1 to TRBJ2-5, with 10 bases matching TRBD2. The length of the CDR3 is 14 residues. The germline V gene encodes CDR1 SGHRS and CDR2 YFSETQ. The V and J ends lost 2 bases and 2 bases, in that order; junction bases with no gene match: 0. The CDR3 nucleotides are TGCGCCAGCAGCTTAGCGGGGGGGCAAGAGACCCAGTACTTC. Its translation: CASSLAGGQETQYF.

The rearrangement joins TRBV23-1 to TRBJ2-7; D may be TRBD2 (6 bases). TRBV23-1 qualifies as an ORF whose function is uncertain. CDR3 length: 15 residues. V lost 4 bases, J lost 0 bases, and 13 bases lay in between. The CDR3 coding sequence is TGCGCCAGCAGTCTTTGCGGGAACCCCTCCTACGAGCAGTACTTC. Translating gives CASSLCGNPSYEQYF.

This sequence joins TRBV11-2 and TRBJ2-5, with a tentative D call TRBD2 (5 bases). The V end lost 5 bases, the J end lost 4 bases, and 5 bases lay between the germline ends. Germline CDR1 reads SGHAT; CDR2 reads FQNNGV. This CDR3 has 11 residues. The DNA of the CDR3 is TGTGCCAGCAGCGCGGGAGAGACCCAGTACTTC. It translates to CASSAGETQYF.

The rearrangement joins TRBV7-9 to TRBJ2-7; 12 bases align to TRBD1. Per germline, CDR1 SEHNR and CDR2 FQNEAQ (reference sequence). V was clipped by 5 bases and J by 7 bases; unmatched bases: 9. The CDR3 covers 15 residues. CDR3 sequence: CASSSGTGGPWEQYF. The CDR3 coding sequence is TGTGCCAGCAGCAGCGGGACAGGGGGCCCATGGGAGCAGTACTTC.

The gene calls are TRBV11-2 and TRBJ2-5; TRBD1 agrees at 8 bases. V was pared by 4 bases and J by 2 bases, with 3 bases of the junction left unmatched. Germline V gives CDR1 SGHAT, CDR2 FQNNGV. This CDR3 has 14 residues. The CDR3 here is CASSWTGTQETQYF. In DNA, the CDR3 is TGTGCCAGCAGCTGGACAGGGACACAAGAGACCCAGTACTTC. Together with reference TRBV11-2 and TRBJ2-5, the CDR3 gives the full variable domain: EAGVAQSPRYKIIEKRQSVAFWCNPISGHATLYWYQQILGQGPKLLIQFQNNGVVDDSQLPKDRFSAERLKGVDSTLKIQPAKLEDSAVYLCASSWTGTQETQYFGPGTRLLVL.

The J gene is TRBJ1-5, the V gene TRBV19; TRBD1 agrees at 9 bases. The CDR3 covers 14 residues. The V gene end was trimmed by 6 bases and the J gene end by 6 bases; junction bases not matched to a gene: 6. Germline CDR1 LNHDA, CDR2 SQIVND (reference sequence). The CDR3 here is CASSRTGAGQPQHF. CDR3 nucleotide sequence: TGTGCCAGTAGCCGGACAGGGGCCGGTCAGCCCCAGCATTTT.

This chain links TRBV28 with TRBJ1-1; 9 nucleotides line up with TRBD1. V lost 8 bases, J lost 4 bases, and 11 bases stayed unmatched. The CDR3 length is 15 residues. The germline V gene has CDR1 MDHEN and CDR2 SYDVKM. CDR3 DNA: TGTGCCAGCGAACAGGGGGCTATGACGGGCACTGAAGCTTTCTTT. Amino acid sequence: CASEQGAMTGTEAFF.

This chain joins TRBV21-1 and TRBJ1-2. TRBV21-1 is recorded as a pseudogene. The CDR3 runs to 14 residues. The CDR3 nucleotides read TGTGCCAGCAGCATCAGGCGCGGGGACTATGGCTACACCTTC. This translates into CASSIRRGDYGYTF.

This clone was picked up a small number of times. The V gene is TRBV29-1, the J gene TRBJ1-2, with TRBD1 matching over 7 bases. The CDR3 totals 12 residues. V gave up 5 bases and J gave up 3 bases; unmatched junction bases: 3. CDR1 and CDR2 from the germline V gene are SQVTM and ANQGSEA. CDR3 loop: CSVIRGDYGYTF. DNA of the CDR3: TGCAGCGTTATCAGGGGGGACTATGGCTACACCTTC.

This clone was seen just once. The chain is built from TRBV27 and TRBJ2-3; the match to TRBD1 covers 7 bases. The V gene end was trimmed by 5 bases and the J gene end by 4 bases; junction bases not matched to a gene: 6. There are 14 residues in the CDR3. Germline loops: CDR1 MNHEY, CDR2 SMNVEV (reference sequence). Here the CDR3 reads CASSDDRAADTQYF. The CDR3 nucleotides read TGTGCCAGCAGTGATGACAGGGCGGCAGATACGCAGTATTTT.

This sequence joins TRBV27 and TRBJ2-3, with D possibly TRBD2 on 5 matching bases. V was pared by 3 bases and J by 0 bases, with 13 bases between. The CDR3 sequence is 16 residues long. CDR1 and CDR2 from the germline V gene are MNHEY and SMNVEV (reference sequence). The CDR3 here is CASSFGLRGSTDTQYF. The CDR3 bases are TGTGCCAGCAGTTTTGGCCTACGGGGAAGCACAGATACGCAGTATTTT.

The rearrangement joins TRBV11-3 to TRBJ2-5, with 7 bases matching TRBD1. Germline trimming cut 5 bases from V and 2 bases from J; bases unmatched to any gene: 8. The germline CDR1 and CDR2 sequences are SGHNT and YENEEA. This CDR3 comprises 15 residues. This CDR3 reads CASSAAPGQQETQYF. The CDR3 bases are TGTGCCAGCAGCGCTGCACCGGGACAGCAAGAGACCCAGTACTTC.

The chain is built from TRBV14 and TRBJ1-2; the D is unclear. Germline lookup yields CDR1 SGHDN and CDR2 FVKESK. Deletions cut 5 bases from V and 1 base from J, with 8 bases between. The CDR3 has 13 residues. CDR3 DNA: TGTGCCAGCAGCTCACACAGTAACTATGGCTACACCTTC. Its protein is CASSSHSNYGYTF.

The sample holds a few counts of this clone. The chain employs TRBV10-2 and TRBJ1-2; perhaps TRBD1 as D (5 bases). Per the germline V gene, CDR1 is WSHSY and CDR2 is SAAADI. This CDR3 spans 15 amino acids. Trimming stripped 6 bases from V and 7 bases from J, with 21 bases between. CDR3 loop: CASRNEGAQLRGYTF. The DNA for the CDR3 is TGCGCCAGCAGGAACGAAGGGGCCCAACTCCGTGGCTACACCTTC.

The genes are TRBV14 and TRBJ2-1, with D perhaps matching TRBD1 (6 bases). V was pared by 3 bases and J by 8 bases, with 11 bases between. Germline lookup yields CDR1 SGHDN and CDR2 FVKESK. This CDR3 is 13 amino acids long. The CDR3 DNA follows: TGTGCCAGCAGCCAGATCAGGGGAGATGAGCAGTTCTTC. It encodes CASSQIRGDEQFF. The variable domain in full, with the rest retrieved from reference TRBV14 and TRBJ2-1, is EAGVTQFPSHSVIEKGQTVTLRCDPISGHDNLYWYRRVMGKEIKFLLHFVKESKQDESGMPNNRFLAERTGGTYSTLKVQPAELEDSGVYFCASSQIRGDEQFFGPGTRLTVL.